This T cell receptor beta chain is drawn from a study of blood T cell repertoires in COVID-19. Turning to the study itself: The study drew acute and convalescent COVID-19 samples from the United States, Italy and Spain. Sample material is recorded as cDNA or gDNA derived from T cells, B-cell-depleted T cells, or PBMCs.

The CDR3 is made up of 14 amino acids. Looked up from germline, CDR1 is SNHLY and CDR2 is FYNNEI. The V gene end was trimmed by 6 bases and the J gene end by 7 bases; junction bases not matched to a gene: 7. This clone occurred once. Authors' data handling: Reference gene primer amplification in the assay estimated nucleated cell counts. This table comes from immunoSEQ multiplex PCR, and its TCRdb copy is limited to in-frame clones, with some not included. That table is the source of V, J and clone size, and D and trimming were worked out from the DNA. There are some 170,000 clones in the sample; roughly 87% occur only once, and about 8% lies in the top ten.

The receptor was isolated from a woman in her sixties or seventies with acute or convalescent COVID-19. This chain links TRBV2 with TRBJ1-5; 9 bases match TRBD1. The source material was peripheral blood. CDR3 nucleotides: TGTGCCAGCAGGAGGGACAGGGAGGGACAGCCCCAGCATTTT. Translation: CASRRDREGQPQHF. Full variable domain (remainder filled in from reference TRBV2 and TRBJ1-5): EPEVTQTPSHQVTQMGQEVILRCVPISNHLYFYWYRQILGQKVEFLVSFYNNEISEKSEIFDDQFSVERPDGSNFTLKIRSTKLEDSAMYFCASRRDREGQPQHFGDGTRLSIL.